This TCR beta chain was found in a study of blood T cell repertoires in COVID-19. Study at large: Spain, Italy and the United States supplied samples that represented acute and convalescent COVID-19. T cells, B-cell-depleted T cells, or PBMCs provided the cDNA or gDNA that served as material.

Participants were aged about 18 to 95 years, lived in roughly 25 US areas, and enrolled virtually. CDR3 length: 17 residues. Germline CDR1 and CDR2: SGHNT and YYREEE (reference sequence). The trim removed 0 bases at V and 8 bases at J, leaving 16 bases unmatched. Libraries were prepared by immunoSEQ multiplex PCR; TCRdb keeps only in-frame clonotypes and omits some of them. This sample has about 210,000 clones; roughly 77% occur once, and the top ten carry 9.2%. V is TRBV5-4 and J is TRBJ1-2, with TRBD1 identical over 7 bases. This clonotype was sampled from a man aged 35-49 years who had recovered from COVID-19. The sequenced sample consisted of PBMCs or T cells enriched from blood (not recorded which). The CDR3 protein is CASSLGDGYRGGKGYTF. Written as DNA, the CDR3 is TGTGCCAGCAGCTTGGGCGACGGATACAGGGGTGGAAAAGGCTACACCTTC. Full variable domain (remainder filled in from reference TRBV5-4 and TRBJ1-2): ETGVTQSPTHLIKTRGQQVTLRCSSQSGHNTVSWYQQALGQGPQFIFQYYREEENGRGNFPPRFSGLQFPNYSSELNVNALELDDSALYLCASSLGDGYRGGKGYTFGSGTRLTVV.